This entry lists 28 T cell receptor beta chains sequenced from one sample in a study of control samples from healthy donors and cancer patients. Clones were sequenced by immunoSEQ multiplex PCR, and TCRdb holds only the in-frame ones, with some missing. The sample records 70,000 to 100,000 clones, about 89% being singletons. Sequenced input: blood. The receptors originated from a woman aged 60-75 years in good health.

This clone was seen more than once but under ten times. V gene TRBV27 combines with J gene TRBJ1-5, with D perhaps matching TRBD1 (5 bases). The germline V gene has CDR1 MNHEY and CDR2 SMNVEV (reference sequence). V was trimmed by 6 bases and J by 6 bases, leaving 21 bases between them. CDR3 length: 16 residues. Written as DNA, the CDR3 is TGTGCCAGCAGCCCGTGGTCGGGGGGGAGGGGTCAGCCCCAGCATTTT. It is translated as CASSPWSGGRGQPQHF.

This chain uses TRBV5-1 with TRBJ2-7; 8 bases match TRBD1. This CDR3 has 14 residues. Germline CDR1 and CDR2: SGHRS and YFSETQ. The V gene end was trimmed by 0 bases and the J gene end by 5 bases; junction bases not matched to a gene: 4. The CDR3 is CASSLVQGANEQYF. The DNA for the CDR3 is TGCGCCAGCAGCTTGGTTCAGGGGGCGAACGAGCAGTACTTC.

The chain uses TRBV7-9 and TRBJ1-2; no clear D. CDR1 SEHNR and CDR2 FQNEAQ come from the germline V gene (reference sequence). Trimming removed 2 bases at V and 3 bases at J, with 13 bases between. This CDR3 spans 15 amino acids. Written as DNA, the CDR3 is TGTGCCAGCAGCTTACCAGTCGGCCGAGACTATGGCTACACCTTC. Translation gives CASSLPVGRDYGYTF.

This chain links TRBV6-5 with TRBJ2-7; D may be TRBD1 (6 bases). The CDR3 extends over 14 amino acids. V was shortened by 4 bases and J by 5 bases, with 15 bases between the two germline ends. Germline lookup yields CDR1 MNHEY and CDR2 SVGAGI. CDR3 DNA: TGTGCCAGCAGTTCCCCACACAGGGCCCACGAGCAGTACTTC. Its translation: CASSSPHRAHEQYF.

V gene TRBV9 combines with J gene TRBJ2-7; no definite D call. V was trimmed by 0 bases and J by 3 bases, leaving 7 bases between them. CDR3 length: 13 residues. Germline CDR1 and CDR2: SGDLS and YYNGEE. CDR3 DNA: TGTGCCAGCAGCGTAGCTCTCGGCTACGAGCAGTACTTC. Its translation: CASSVALGYEQYF.

The CDR3 nucleotides are TGTGCCAACCCGGGACATCTTACCTCTGGGGCCAACGTCCTGACTTTC. Its protein product is CANPGHLTSGANVLTF. The chain combines TRBV7-2 with TRBJ2-6; D may be TRBD1 (6 bases). Germline CDR1 reads SGHTA; CDR2 reads FQGNSA. V lost 10 bases and J 0 bases, leaving 16 bases between the germline ends. The CDR3 is made up of 16 amino acids.

This CDR3 reads CASSAAARYEQYF. For the CDR3, the DNA is TGTGCCAGCAGCGCAGCGGCCAGGTACGAGCAGTACTTC. The chain combines TRBV7-8 with TRBJ2-7; possible D gene TRBD2, 5 bases. CDR3 length: 13 residues. The ends were cut back, 5 bases at V and 4 bases at J, with 12 bases in the middle. The V gene's germline CDR1 is SGHVS and CDR2 FQNEAQ.

This chain connects TRBV5-1 to TRBJ1-1; 9 bases agree with TRBD1. The CDR3 is 15 residues long. J lost 1 base, V lost 7 bases, and 8 bases had no gene match. CDR1 and CDR2 (germline): SGHRS, YFSETQ. In nucleotides, the CDR3 is TGCGCCAGCCGACAGGGGGACATCCCGAACACTGAAGCTTTCTTT. This sequence encodes CASRQGDIPNTEAFF.

This rearrangement joins TRBV7-8 to TRBJ2-7; D is ambiguous. V dropped 4 bases and J dropped 3 bases, with 16 bases sitting between them. CDR1 is SGHVS and CDR2 is FQNEAQ in the germline V gene. The CDR3 spans 15 residues. The CDR3 bases are TGTGCCAGCAGCTCGAGGACCTCAGCCTTCTACGAGCAGTACTTC. This codes for CASSSRTSAFYEQYF. Full variable domain (missing parts from reference TRBV7-8 and TRBJ2-7): GAGVSQSPRYKVAKRGQDVALRCDPISGHVSLFWYQQALGQGPEFLTYFQNEAQLDKSGLPSDRFFAERPEGSVSTLKIQRTQQEDSAVYLCASSSRTSAFYEQYFGPGTRLTVT.

The gene calls are TRBV28 and TRBJ2-5; tentatively, D is TRBD1 (5 bases). The V and J ends lost 5 bases and 5 bases respectively, with 21 bases between them. Germline V gene data show CDR1 as MDHEN and CDR2 as SYDVKM. The CDR3 runs to 16 residues. Written as DNA, the CDR3 is TGTGCCAGCAGTCCTAAGAGGTGGGCAGGGTGGGAGACCCAGTACTTC. This encodes CASSPKRWAGWETQYF. The full variable domain, in which reference TRBV28 and TRBJ2-5 provide the parts outside the CDR3, is DVKVTQSSRYLVKRTGEKVFLECVQDMDHENMFWYRQDPGLGLRLIYFSYDVKMKEKGDIPEGYSVSREKKERFSLILESASTNQTSMYLCASSPKRWAGWETQYFGPGTRLLVL.

V usage is TRBV9 and J usage is TRBJ1-3; D is possibly TRBD1 (5 bases). Trimming removed 0 bases from V and 4 bases from J, with 17 bases in between. This CDR3 spans 17 amino acids. Germline CDR1 is SGDLS and CDR2 is YYNGEE. The CDR3: CASSVGGSKKGGNTIYF. Here the CDR3 DNA reads TGTGCCAGCAGCGTAGGTGGGAGCAAGAAGGGGGGAAACACCATATATTTT.

The rearrangement uses TRBV12-3 or TRBV12-4 and TRBJ2-4; 7 bases agree with TRBD2. Unmatched junction bases numbered 6, after V lost 5 bases and J lost 8 bases. CDR3 length: 13 amino acids. CDR3: CASSERGGDIQYF. In DNA, the CDR3 is TGTGCCAGCAGTGAGCGGGGCGGGGACATTCAGTACTTC.

The chain has TRBV7-9 and TRBJ1-1; D possibly corresponds to TRBD1 (6 bases). The CDR3 covers 15 residues. Germline assignment: CDR1 SEHNR and CDR2 FQNEAQ (reference sequence). V shed 5 bases and J shed 3 bases, with 16 bases lying between them. CDR3 loop: CASSPRGGLDTEAFF. The CDR3 nucleotides read TGTGCCAGCAGCCCCAGGGGAGGGTTGGACACTGAAGCTTTCTTT. The full variable domain, its missing parts supplied by reference TRBV7-9 and TRBJ1-1, is DTGVSQNPRHKITKRGQNVTFRCDPISEHNRLYWYRQTLGQGPEFLTYFQNEAQLEKSRLLSDRFSAERPKGSFSTLEIQRTEQGDSAMYLCASSPRGGLDTEAFFGQGTRLTVV.

The chain employs TRBV19 and TRBJ2-7, with D tentatively TRBD1 (6 bases). V lost 7 bases and J lost 5, with 18 bases in between. The CDR3 consists of 14 residues. CDR1 is LNHDA and CDR2 is SQIVND in the germline V gene (reference sequence). CDR3 sequence (DNA): TGTGCCAGTAAAGGGGTTGGCAGGGGTAACGAGCAGTACTTC. Translated: CASKGVGRGNEQYF.

This rearrangement joins TRBV7-9 to TRBJ2-4; 11 positions match TRBD2. The CDR3 loop spans 18 amino acids. V shed 4 bases, J shed 1 base, and the junction held 9 bases outside the gene matches. Per germline, CDR1 SEHNR and CDR2 FQNEAQ (reference sequence). For the CDR3, the DNA is TGTGCCAGCAGCTCCCCATACTCTAGCGGGGGGGCCAAAAACATTCAGTACTTC. It encodes CASSSPYSSGGAKNIQYF. The entire variable domain, with the rest obtained from reference TRBV7-9 and TRBJ2-4, is as follows: DTGVSQNPRHKITKRGQNVTFRCDPISEHNRLYWYRQTLGQGPEFLTYFQNEAQLEKSRLLSDRFSAERPKGSFSTLEIQRTEQGDSAMYLCASSSPYSSGGAKNIQYFGAGTRLSVL.

The rearrangement joins TRBV2 to TRBJ1-1; D unclear. This CDR3 contains 13 residues. Germline values: CDR1 SNHLY, CDR2 FYNNEI. Trimming stripped 7 bases from V and 1 base from J, with 10 bases between. CDR3 coding DNA: TGTGCCAGCACCGGCAGACCGAACACTGAAGCTTTCTTT. Residues: CASTGRPNTEAFF.

This rearrangement joins TRBV6-5 to TRBJ2-7; no firm D call. Trimming stripped 8 bases from V and 4 bases from J, with 21 bases between. The V gene's germline CDR1 is MNHEY and CDR2 SVGAGI. The CDR3 extends over 15 amino acids. CDR3 amino acids: CASGHMDLTLYEQYF. CDR3 DNA sequence: TGTGCCAGCGGCCACATGGACCTAACCCTGTACGAGCAGTACTTC.

This clone has just one count. The chain employs TRBV19 and TRBJ1-5; unclear D gene. This CDR3 has 14 residues. Germline V gene data show CDR1 as LNHDA and CDR2 as SQIVND (reference sequence). V was cut by 5 bases and J by 0 bases, with 8 bases left in between. CDR3 residues: CASSGPYSNQPQHF. The CDR3 DNA follows: TGTGCCAGTAGTGGACCGTATAGCAATCAGCCCCAGCATTTT.

The chain has TRBV7-9 and TRBJ2-2; no firm D call. Trimming removed 0 bases from V and 3 bases from J, with 20 bases in between. Germline CDR1 SEHNR, CDR2 FQNEAQ (reference sequence). The CDR3 is 19 residues long. In nucleotides, the CDR3 is TGTGCCAGCAGCTTAGCGCCACGGGTGTTCATGCGTTACACCGGGGAGCTGTTTTTT. As protein: CASSLAPRVFMRYTGELFF.

The chain recombines TRBV28 with TRBJ1-1, with D perhaps TRBD1 (6 bases). V was trimmed by 6 bases and J by 0 bases, leaving 11 bases between them. CDR3 length: 14 residues. The germline V gene encodes CDR1 MDHEN and CDR2 SYDVKM. The CDR3 nucleotides read TGTGCCAGCAGCCTGACAGGTATGAACACTGAAGCTTTCTTT. It yields the protein CASSLTGMNTEAFF.

The genes are TRBV30 and TRBJ1-2; D is possibly TRBD1 (5 bases). Between the trimmed V and J ends, which lost 3 bases and 3 bases, there was a span of 17 bases. Per the germline V gene, CDR1 is GTSNPN and CDR2 is SVGIG (reference sequence). The CDR3 loop spans 15 amino acids. The CDR3 DNA sequence: TGTGCCTGGAGGTTCGCGGGGGAAGGGGACTATGGCTACACCTTC. It specifies CAWRFAGEGDYGYTF.

The J gene is TRBJ1-2, the V gene TRBV27; possibly TRBD1 for D (5 bases). The germline CDR1 and CDR2 sequences are MNHEY and SMNVEV (reference sequence). This CDR3 spans 13 amino acids. V was shortened by 2 bases and J by 3 bases, with 7 bases between the two germline ends. The CDR3 spells CASSLGRDYGYTF. CDR3 coding DNA: TGTGCCAGCAGTTTAGGCAGGGACTATGGCTACACCTTC.

The sample holds one count of this clone. The chain couples TRBV2 to TRBJ1-2; D call uncertain. Germline-derived CDR1 and CDR2 are SNHLY and FYNNEI. V shed 4 bases and J shed 2 bases, with 8 bases lying between them. The CDR3 consists of 13 residues. The CDR3 is CASSGSRNYGYTF. The CDR3 DNA sequence: TGTGCCAGCAGTGGTAGTCGGAACTATGGCTACACCTTC.

The chain employs TRBV25-1 and TRBJ1-2, with a tentative D call TRBD1 (6 bases). CDR1 is MGHDK, CDR2 SYGVNS, per germline. V shed 5 bases and J shed 7 bases, with 8 bases lying between them. This CDR3 is 11 amino acids long. CDR3 in DNA: TGTGCCAGCAGTAAACAGGGTGGCTACACCTTC. As protein: CASSKQGGYTF.

CDR3 in amino acids: CASSRPGRSHREQFF. The CDR3 nucleotides read TGTGCCAGCAGTCGACCGGGACGAAGCCACCGGGAGCAGTTCTTC. This chain joins TRBV6-5 and TRBJ2-1, with D perhaps TRBD1 or TRBD2 (5 bases each). CDR1 and CDR2 from the germline V gene are MNHEY and SVGAGI. The CDR3 runs 15 residues. The V end was cut by 5 bases, the J end by 10 bases, with 21 bases between.

V usage is TRBV7-2 and J usage is TRBJ1-5, with unresolved D. The CDR3 consists of 15 residues. V lost 3 bases, J lost 4 bases, and 13 bases lay in between. Germline CDR1 reads SGHTA; CDR2 reads FQGNSA. Here the CDR3 DNA reads TGTGCCAGCAGCTTTGTGGGAAATGCGAATCAGCCCCAGCATTTT. Amino acid sequence: CASSFVGNANQPQHF.

The genes are TRBV6-2 or TRBV6-3 and TRBJ1-2, with 7 bases matching TRBD1. This CDR3 has 15 residues. The trim removed 4 bases at V and 4 bases at J, leaving 9 bases unmatched. Germline V gives CDR1 MNHEY, CDR2 SVGEGT. DNA for the CDR3: TGTGCCAGCAGTTCCATCCGACAGGGAAGCTATGGCTACACCTTC. It yields the protein CASSSIRQGSYGYTF.

This clone was seen once. The chain links TRBV6-5 to TRBJ2-5; D is possibly TRBD1 or TRBD2 (5 bases each). V was trimmed by 5 bases and J by 2 bases, leaving 12 bases between them. This CDR3 region has 14 residues. The germline V gene has CDR1 MNHEY and CDR2 SVGAGI. CDR3 residues: CASSKGRLQETQYF. CDR3 nucleotide sequence: TGTGCCAGCAGTAAGGGACGGTTACAAGAGACCCAGTACTTC.